This T cell receptor (beta chain) was found in a study of T cell changes during pregnancy in multiple sclerosis. The protocol was immunoSEQ multiplex PCR, while the TCRdb copy is restricted to in-frame clones and leaves out a portion. This table has about 34,000 clones, roughly 93% appearing once. V lost 6 bases and J lost 4; bases outside the gene matches: 11. CDR1 SNHLY and CDR2 FYNNEI come from the germline V gene. The CDR3 is 17 residues long. The sequence came from a female donor in good health, enrolled as a control in a pregnancy study. The chain uses TRBV2 and TRBJ2-2; the match to TRBD2 covers 10 bases. This sample comprised peripheral blood, obtained in the second trimester of pregnancy. DNA of the CDR3: TGTGCCAGCAGCTTTGGACTAGCGGAGTGGTCCACCGGGGAGCTGTTTTTT. It codes for CASSFGLAEWSTGELFF.